The clone carrying this TCR beta chain has at least ten counts. TCRdb fed the 5' RACE reads into MiXCR, producing one record per CDR3 protein. The data contain 600,000 to 800,000 distinct CDR3 sequences, 21% of them singletons. This sample was taken from a study of identical twins. This CDR3 contains 14 residues. CDR1 is SQVTM and CDR2 is ANQGSEA in the germline V gene. The ends were cut back, 4 bases at V and 2 bases at J, with 14 bases in the middle. The data were also submitted as part of a second study, on T cells expressing NK-cell markers. That study adds: About 1.0-7.5% of CD8+ T cells in roughly six donors belonged to dominant NKG2C+ clonotypes.

This TCR derives from a woman under 30 in good health. The specimen sequenced was PBMCs. The rearrangement joins TRBV29-1 to TRBJ2-5; maybe TRBD1 (6 bases). The CDR3 nucleotides are TGCAGCGTTGCCACCCTGACAGGTCAAGAGACCCAGTACTTC. Its translation is CSVATLTGQETQYF. Variable domain in full (rest from reference TRBV29-1 and TRBJ2-5): SAVISQKPSRDICQRGTSLTIQCQVDSQVTMMFWYRQQPGQSLTLIATANQGSEATYESGFVIDKFPISRPNLTFSTLTVSNMSPEDSSIYLCSVATLTGQETQYFGPGTRLLVL.